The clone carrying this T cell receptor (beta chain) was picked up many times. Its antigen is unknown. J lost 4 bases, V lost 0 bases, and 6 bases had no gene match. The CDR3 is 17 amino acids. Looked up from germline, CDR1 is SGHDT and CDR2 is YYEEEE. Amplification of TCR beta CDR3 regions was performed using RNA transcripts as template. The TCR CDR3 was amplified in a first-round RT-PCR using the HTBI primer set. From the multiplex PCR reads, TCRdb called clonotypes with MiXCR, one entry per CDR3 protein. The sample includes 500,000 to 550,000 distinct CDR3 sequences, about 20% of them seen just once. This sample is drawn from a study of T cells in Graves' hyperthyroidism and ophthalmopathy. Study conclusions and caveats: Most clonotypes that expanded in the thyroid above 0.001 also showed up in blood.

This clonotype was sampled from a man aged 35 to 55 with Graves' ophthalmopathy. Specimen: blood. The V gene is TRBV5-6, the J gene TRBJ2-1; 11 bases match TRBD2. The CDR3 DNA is TGTGCCAGCAGCTTGGCCACGACTAGCGGGAAGTACAATGAGCAGTTCTTC. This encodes CASSLATTSGKYNEQFF.